Presented here are 2 T cell receptor beta chains from one specimen sequenced in a study of T-cell memory formation after mild COVID-19. TCRdb reprocessed the 5' RACE reads via MiXCR and lists one record per CDR3 protein. The sample lists 400,000 or so distinct CDR3 sequences, around 20% occurring once. Sequenced: PBMCs or a T cell subset sorted from them (not recorded which). These receptor sequences come from an adult woman who had mild COVID-19 (a few samples of this study predate the infection). Cell type and time point are not known.

The CDR3 spells CASGPRGRANEQFF. The CDR3 DNA is TGCGCCAGCGGCCCTAGAGGGAGGGCCAATGAGCAGTTCTTC. The chain couples TRBV5-1 to TRBJ2-1; TRBD2 matches at 7 bases. Looked up from germline, CDR1 is SGHRS and CDR2 is YFSETQ. The V segment lost 7 bases and the J segment 6 bases; nucleotides outside the gene matches: 10. CDR3 size: 14 residues.

This clonotype was found a few times. This chain uses TRBV7-9 with TRBJ1-2; D possibly corresponds to TRBD1 (6 bases). From germline, CDR1 is SEHNR and CDR2 FQNEAQ (reference sequence). V lost 0 bases and J 7 bases, leaving 12 bases between the germline ends. The CDR3 consists of 14 residues. The CDR3 protein is CASSLADRLAGYTF. The CDR3 nucleotides are TGTGCCAGCAGCTTAGCAGACAGGTTAGCTGGCTACACCTTC.